A single sample is the source of the 30 T cell receptor beta chains below, sequenced in a study of cytomegalovirus exposure and HLA in healthy donors. TCRdb keeps only in-frame clones here, not all; method: immunoSEQ multiplex PCR. This table has 150,000 or so clones, nearly 90% appearing once. The source material was PBMCs. Receptor source: a woman between 18 and 29 years old in good health and CMV-seronegative.

The chain employs TRBV9 and TRBJ1-5; 9 nucleotides agree with TRBD1. Germline loops: CDR1 SGDLS, CDR2 YYNGEE. The V gene end was trimmed by 6 bases and the J gene end by 8 bases; junction bases not matched to a gene: 12. This CDR3 spans 15 amino acids. The CDR3 reads CASIIQGADGKPQHF. The CDR3 nucleotides are TGTGCCAGCATCATACAGGGGGCGGACGGGAAGCCCCAGCATTTT.

The CDR3 sequence: CASSRENGQGRYTF. DNA of the CDR3: TGTGCCAGCAGCCGAGAAAACGGACAGGGGAGGTACACCTTC. V usage is TRBV5-4 and J usage is TRBJ1-2; 9 bases align to TRBD1. The CDR3 is 14 residues long. Germline-derived CDR1 and CDR2 are SGHNT and YYREEE (reference sequence). Germline trimming cut 4 bases from V and 11 bases from J; bases unmatched to any gene: 12.

The chain has TRBV6-5 and TRBJ2-7; the match to TRBD1 covers 11 bases. J was trimmed by 3 bases and V by 10 bases; bases with no gene match: 8. Per the germline V gene, CDR1 is MNHEY and CDR2 is SVGAGI. This CDR3 is built from 14 residues. The CDR3 is CATDSGTGGYEQYF. The CDR3 DNA reads as TGTGCCACCGATAGCGGGACAGGGGGCTACGAGCAGTACTTC.

The chain uses TRBV7-9 and TRBJ1-6; 8 bases align to TRBD1. The CDR3 loop spans 13 amino acids. V lost 9 bases and J lost 7; bases outside the gene matches: 5. CDR1 and CDR2 from the germline V gene are SEHNR and FQNEAQ (reference sequence). The CDR3 loop is CASNQGANSPLHF. CDR3 nucleotides: TGTGCCAGTAATCAGGGGGCGAATTCACCCCTCCACTTT.

This sequence joins TRBV11-3 and TRBJ2-3, with no clear D. The CDR3 runs to 13 residues. V dropped 4 bases and J dropped 1 base, with 6 bases sitting between them. CDR1 is SGHNT and CDR2 is YENEEA in the germline V gene. CDR3 residues: CASSSERTDTQYF. CDR3 coding DNA: TGTGCCAGCAGCTCCGAGCGCACAGATACGCAGTATTTT.

The rearrangement uses TRBV7-9 and TRBJ1-2; 8 bases fit TRBD1. CDR1 and CDR2 from the germline V gene are SEHNR and FQNEAQ (reference sequence). V gave up 10 bases and J gave up 4 bases; unmatched junction bases: 11. This CDR3 has 14 residues. The CDR3 sequence: CAIPEDRDLYGYTF. The CDR3 bases are TGTGCCATTCCCGAGGACAGGGATCTCTATGGCTACACCTTC.

The V gene is TRBV11-2, the J gene TRBJ2-1, with TRBD1 matching over 7 bases. There are 17 residues in the CDR3. CDR1 and CDR2 from the germline V gene are SGHAT and FQNNGV. The junction had 11 bases not matched to a gene; V was cut back by 1 base and J by 5 bases. The CDR3: CASSLARGTALDNEQFF. CDR3 bases: TGTGCCAGCAGCTTAGCTAGAGGGACAGCCTTGGACAATGAGCAGTTCTTC.

The chain combines TRBV18 with TRBJ1-1; TRBD1 aligns across 7 bases. Germline CDR1 is KGHSH and CDR2 is LQKENI. The CDR3 loop spans 15 amino acids. V was pared by 6 bases and J by 3 bases, with 10 bases of the junction left unmatched. CDR3 nucleotide sequence: TGTGCCAGCTCGCACGTCGGCCAGGGGGACACTGAAGCTTTCTTT. Its translation is CASSHVGQGDTEAFF. The variable domain in full, completed from reference TRBV18 and TRBJ1-1, reads NAGVMQNPRHLVRRRGQEARLRCSPMKGHSHVYWYRQLPEEGLKFMVYLQKENIIDESGMPKERFSAEFPKEGPSILRIQQVVRGDSAAYFCASSHVGQGDTEAFFGQGTRLTVV.

V and J are TRBV18 and TRBJ2-1, with D maybe TRBD1 (5 bases). The CDR3 spans 13 residues. V was trimmed by 6 bases and J by 8 bases, leaving 14 bases between them. Germline V gene data show CDR1 as KGHSH and CDR2 as LQKENI. In DNA form, the CDR3 reads TGTGCCAGCTCTAACAATCAGGGCGATGAGCAGTTCTTC. This encodes CASSNNQGDEQFF.

The chain recombines TRBV2 with TRBJ2-5; 8 positions match TRBD1. The CDR3 has 14 residues. Germline CDR1 and CDR2: SNHLY and FYNNEI. The ends lost 3 bases at V and 5 bases at J; junction bases unmatched: 5. The CDR3 DNA follows: TGTGCCAGCAGTGATTCTCAGGGGGCGGAGACCCAGTACTTC. Encoded protein: CASSDSQGAETQYF.

The CDR3 region is CASRLPGQYGYTF. Written as DNA, the CDR3 is TGTGCCAGTAGGCTCCCGGGACAGTATGGCTACACCTTC. This chain connects TRBV19 to TRBJ1-2, with TRBD1 matching over 7 bases. The CDR3 length is 13 residues. Unmatched junction bases numbered 6, after V lost 6 bases and J lost 5 bases. CDR1 LNHDA and CDR2 SQIVND come from the germline V gene (reference sequence).

The gene calls are TRBV5-1 and TRBJ2-5, with 11 bases lining up with TRBD2. The CDR3 runs to 16 residues. Germline V CDR1 and CDR2: SGHRS, YFSETQ. Unmatched junction bases numbered 6, after V lost 0 bases and J lost 5 bases. The CDR3 reads CASSLAGLAGTETQYF. The CDR3 DNA reads as TGCGCCAGCAGCTTGGCTGGACTAGCGGGTACGGAGACCCAGTACTTC.

The gene calls are TRBV9 and TRBJ2-7; possibly TRBD1 for D (6 bases). V was pared by 4 bases and J by 7 bases, with 15 bases between. There are 13 residues in the CDR3. Germline V CDR1 and CDR2: SGDLS, YYNGEE. CDR3 nucleotides: TGTGCCAGCAGCCCGACAGGCTCTCGGGAGCAGTACTTC. Amino acid sequence: CASSPTGSREQYF.

The chain recombines TRBV2 with TRBJ1-4, with D perhaps TRBD1 (5 bases). The CDR3 length is 12 residues. CDR1 SNHLY and CDR2 FYNNEI come from the germline V gene. V was shortened by 10 bases and J by 12 bases, with 18 bases between the two germline ends. CDR3 sequence (DNA): TGTGCCACCCAGAACAGGCTAGGGGAACTGTTTTTT. Translating gives CATQNRLGELFF.

This clone showed up just once. The chain couples TRBV4-1 to TRBJ1-2; 12 nucleotides line up with TRBD1. Unmatched junction bases numbered 13, after V lost 1 base and J lost 7 bases. Germline assignment: CDR1 MGHRA and CDR2 YSYEKL. CDR3 length: 18 residues. In nucleotides, the CDR3 is TGCGCCAGCAGCCAAGCTATCCCCCGGGACAGGGGGCGCGTTGGCTACACCTTC. This codes for CASSQAIPRDRGRVGYTF.

V is TRBV7-2 and J is TRBJ1-2, with no clear D. The CDR3 totals 15 residues. The germline gives CDR1 SGHTA, CDR2 FQGNSA. V was pared by 5 bases and J by 3 bases, with 16 bases between. CDR3 bases: TGTGCCAGCAGCATAATAGGCCAGGACTACTATGGCTACACCTTC. It yields the protein CASSIIGQDYYGYTF.

The chain links TRBV29-1 to TRBJ2-4, with TRBD2 matching over 7 bases. Germline assignment: CDR1 SQVTM and CDR2 ANQGSEA. The V gene end was trimmed by 6 bases and the J gene end by 4 bases; junction bases not matched to a gene: 3. The CDR3 runs 12 residues. CDR3 sequence reads: CSVRGVKNIQYF. In nucleotides, the CDR3 is TGCAGCGTCCGGGGGGTAAAAAACATTCAGTACTTC.

The chain uses TRBV6-6 and TRBJ2-1; tentatively, D is TRBD2 (7 bases). CDR1 and CDR2 (germline): MNHNY, SVGAGI (reference sequence). The CDR3 contains 16 residues. Trimming took off 0 bases at V and 8 bases at J, with 17 bases between the two ends. CDR3 in amino acids: CASSYSHGGAGDEQFF. The CDR3 DNA reads as TGTGCCAGCAGTTACTCGCATGGGGGGGCTGGTGATGAGCAGTTCTTC.

This chain joins TRBV7-9 and TRBJ1-2; D is undetermined. Trimming removed 4 bases from V and 7 bases from J, with 16 bases in between. Germline assignment: CDR1 SEHNR and CDR2 FQNEAQ (reference sequence). The length of the CDR3 is 14 residues. Here the CDR3 DNA reads TGTGCCAGCAGCTCCGGAGGTTGGAGCAGTGGCTACACCTTC. This translates into CASSSGGWSSGYTF.

The chain joins TRBV18 to TRBJ1-3, with TRBD1 as a possible D gene (6 bases). Germline CDR1 reads KGHSH; CDR2 reads LQKENI. This CDR3 is built from 16 residues. V dropped 2 bases and J dropped 2 bases, with 13 bases sitting between them. The CDR3 DNA reads as TGTGCCAGCTCACCAGTCAACAGGGCCGCTGGAAACACCATATATTTT. It is translated as CASSPVNRAAGNTIYF.

The chain couples TRBV14 to TRBJ2-7; the D gene is possibly TRBD2 (6 bases). This CDR3 spans 19 amino acids. V was shortened by 4 bases and J by 5 bases, with 30 bases between the two germline ends. Germline lookup yields CDR1 SGHDN and CDR2 FVKESK. CDR3 residues: CASSPLDRTIYSGDHEQYF. The CDR3 bases are TGTGCCAGCAGCCCGTTAGATCGGACCATTTACTCGGGGGATCACGAGCAGTACTTC.

The gene calls are TRBV7-9 and TRBJ1-1; the D is unclear. CDR3 size: 15 residues. Germline CDR1 is SEHNR and CDR2 is FQNEAQ (reference sequence). Trimming shortened V by 1 base and J by 0 bases, and 9 bases separated the two germline ends. CDR3 sequence: CASSLGDGVNTEAFF. The CDR3 DNA follows: TGTGCCAGCAGCTTAGGCGACGGAGTGAACACTGAAGCTTTCTTT.

This clone was counted a single time. DNA of the CDR3: TGTGCCAGTAGTATCGGGACAGCGAGCACAGATACGCAGTATTTT. Encoded protein: CASSIGTASTDTQYF. The rearrangement links TRBV19 to TRBJ2-3; 7 bases are a match to TRBD1. The CDR3 has 15 residues. V was pared by 3 bases and J by 0 bases, with 3 bases of the junction left unmatched. Germline V CDR1 and CDR2: LNHDA, SQIVND (reference sequence). The full variable domain, its missing parts supplied by reference TRBV19 and TRBJ2-3, is DGGITQSPKYLFRKEGQNVTLSCEQNLNHDAMYWYRQDPGQGLRLIYYSQIVNDFQKGDIAEGYSVSREKKESFPLTVTSAQKNPTAFYLCASSIGTASTDTQYFGPGTRLTVL.

V and J are TRBV6-5 and TRBJ2-5; D ambiguous. The CDR3 is 13 amino acids. Trimming pared 7 bases from V and 2 bases from J, leaving 11 bases between. Germline CDR1 reads MNHEY; CDR2 reads SVGAGI. CDR3 sequence reads: CASKRGPQETQYF. CDR3 bases: TGTGCCAGCAAGAGAGGCCCTCAAGAGACCCAGTACTTC.

This rearrangement joins TRBV7-2 to TRBJ2-5, with D hard to call. Germline CDR1 and CDR2: SGHTA and FQGNSA. V lost 2 bases and J lost 5, with 9 bases in between. The CDR3 extends over 13 amino acids. The CDR3 DNA reads TGTGCCAGCAGCTTATCGCAGGCGGAGACCCAGTACTTC. Translating gives CASSLSQAETQYF.

V and J are TRBV19 and TRBJ1-2; 7 nucleotides align to TRBD1. The CDR3 extends over 15 amino acids. From germline, CDR1 is LNHDA and CDR2 SQIVND (reference sequence). J gave up 0 bases and V 5 bases, and 6 bases lay outside the gene matches. Here the CDR3 reads CASSLAGGTNYGYTF. The CDR3, as DNA: TGTGCCAGTAGTCTCGCAGGGGGAACTAACTATGGCTACACCTTC.

The rearrangement links TRBV11-2 to TRBJ1-1; D remains unclear. The germline gives CDR1 SGHAT, CDR2 FQNNGV. The CDR3 sequence is 13 residues long. V lost 3 bases and J lost 3, with 8 bases in between. The CDR3 region has the DNA TGTGCCAGCAGCTTGATTCCGGACACTGAAGCTTTCTTT. This gives the protein CASSLIPDTEAFF. Using reference TRBV11-2 and TRBJ1-1 for the parts outside the CDR3, the full variable domain is EAGVAQSPRYKIIEKRQSVAFWCNPISGHATLYWYQQILGQGPKLLIQFQNNGVVDDSQLPKDRFSAERLKGVDSTLKIQPAKLEDSAVYLCASSLIPDTEAFFGQGTRLTVV.

V gene TRBV6-4 combines with J gene TRBJ2-1; D is possibly TRBD1 (6 bases). V was clipped by 0 bases and J by 3 bases, with 12 bases between them. This CDR3 spans 16 amino acids. CDR1 MRHNA and CDR2 SNTAGT come from the germline V gene. The CDR3 reads CASSDSNRDRYNEQFF. Written as DNA, the CDR3 is TGTGCCAGCAGTGACTCGAACAGGGATCGCTACAATGAGCAGTTCTTC.

The J gene is TRBJ2-7, the V gene TRBV29-1; 8 bases are a match to TRBD1. Looked up from germline, CDR1 is SQVTM and CDR2 is ANQGSEA. This CDR3 spans 14 amino acids. J was trimmed by 1 base and V by 6 bases; bases with no gene match: 8. DNA of the CDR3: TGCAGCGTCGAGGACAGGGAAACTTCCTACGAGCAGTACTTC. Residues: CSVEDRETSYEQYF.

V and J are TRBV5-6 and TRBJ1-2; the D gene is possibly TRBD1 (5 bases). Trimming left V 4 bases short and J 0 bases short, with 19 bases between. CDR1 is SGHDT, CDR2 YYEEEE, per germline. CDR3 length equals 17 residues. CDR3 in amino acids: CASSPPRGGRTNYGYTF. CDR3 nucleotides: TGTGCCAGCAGCCCCCCCCGGGGGGGGAGGACTAACTATGGCTACACCTTC.